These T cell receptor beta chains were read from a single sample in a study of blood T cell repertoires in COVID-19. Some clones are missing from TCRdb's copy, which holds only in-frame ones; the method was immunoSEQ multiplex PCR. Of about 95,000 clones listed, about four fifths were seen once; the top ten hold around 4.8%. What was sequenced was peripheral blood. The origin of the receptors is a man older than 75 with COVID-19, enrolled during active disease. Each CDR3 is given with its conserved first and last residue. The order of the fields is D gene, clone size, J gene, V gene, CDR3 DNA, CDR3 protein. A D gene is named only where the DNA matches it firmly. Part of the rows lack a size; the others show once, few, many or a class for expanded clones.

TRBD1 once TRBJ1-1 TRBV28 TGTGCCAGCAGTTTAGGGACAGGGAACATGAACACTGAAGCTTTCTTT CASSLGTGNMNTEAFF
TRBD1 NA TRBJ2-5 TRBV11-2 TGTGCCAGCGCGAGGGGGCACCAAGAGACCCAGTACTTC CASARGHQETQYF
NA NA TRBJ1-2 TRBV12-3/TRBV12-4 TGTGCCAGCAGTCCAGGGGAGAGCTATGGCTACACCTTC CASSPGESYGYTF
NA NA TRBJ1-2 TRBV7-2 TGTGCCAGCAGCCCCGGCGGCCTGTTTGGCTACACCTTC CASSPGGLFGYTF
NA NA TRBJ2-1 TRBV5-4 TGTGCCAGCAGTCTTGACAGGAGGTCCTACAATGAGCAGTTCTTC CASSLDRRSYNEQFF
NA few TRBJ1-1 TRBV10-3 TGTGCCATCAGTGAGTCCCTCGGGACTGTGAACACTGAAGCTTTCTTT CAISESLGTVNTEAFF
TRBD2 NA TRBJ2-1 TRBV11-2 TGTGCCAGCAGCTTGCTAGCGGCTCAAAATGAGCAGTTCTTC CASSLLAAQNEQFF
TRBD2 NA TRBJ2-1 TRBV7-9 TGTGCCAGCACCCCGGGACTAGCGGGGGGCTACAATGAGCAGTTCTTC CASTPGLAGGYNEQFF
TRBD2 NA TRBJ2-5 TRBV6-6 TGTGCCAGCAGCCCCGGGACTAGCGTGGGGGTGACCCAGTACTTC CASSPGTSVGVTQYF
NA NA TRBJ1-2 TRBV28 TGTGCCAGCAGTCCCAGGGTTGGCTACACCTTC CASSPRVGYTF
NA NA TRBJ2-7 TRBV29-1 TGCAGCGTTGCACCCAACTCACTCTACGAGCAGTACTTC CSVAPNSLYEQYF
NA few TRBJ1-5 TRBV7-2 TGTGCCAGCAGCTTAGTCCAGGGTAATCAGCCCCAGCATTTT CASSLVQGNQPQHF
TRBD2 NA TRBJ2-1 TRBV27 TGTGCCAGCGCCCTAGCGGGGTACAATGAGCAGTTCTTC CASALAGYNEQFF
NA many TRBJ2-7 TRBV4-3 TGCGCCAGCAGCCGGACTCAGGGGGGCGAGCAGTACTTC CASSRTQGGEQYF
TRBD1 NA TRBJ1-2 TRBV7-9 TGTGCCAGCAGCCCCTGGACAGGGGGCCTAGCTAACTATGGCTACACCTTC CASSPWTGGLANYGYTF
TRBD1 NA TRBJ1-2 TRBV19 TGTGCCAGTACCCCAACCCCCGACAGGGGACTTAACTATGGCTACACCTTC CASTPTPDRGLNYGYTF
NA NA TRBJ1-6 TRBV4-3 TGCGCCAGCAGGGCTTCCTATAATTCACCCCTCCACTTT CASRASYNSPLHF